This T cell receptor beta chain came from a study of T cells in narcolepsy (dated by TCRdb to 2016 to 2018). Notes on the research overall: Patients with narcolepsy type 1 or type 2 (NT1, NT2) were enrolled in the study together with healthy control donors. The study used TCR Vbeta sequencing to track clonotypes in blood and CSF while looking for autoreactive T cells in narcolepsy patients that target self-antigens of hypocretin neurons (hypocretin, TRIB2).

Relative to germline, V is 6 bases shorter and J is 2 bases shorter, with 13 bases between their ends. The CDR3, from cysteine to phenylalanine, totals 14 residues. The read is trimmed to its CDR3 DNA, 42 bases read in frame from base 1. Via the germline V gene, CDR1 is MNHEY and CDR2 SVGAGI. The library was made by the immunoSEQ multiplex PCR assay. Held by TCRdb, this immuneACCESS table contains in-frame sequences only and omits some clones. Under half of the omission traces to an unresolved V gene where checked; the cause of the rest is unknown. This sample gives roughly 24,000 clones in total; about 80% of them show up just once. 4% to 4.5% of the sample is held by the ten biggest clonotypes. The full study reports these points: No sequences matching autoreactive T cell clones were contained in some blood memory CD4+ repertoires from patients and controls. Autoreactive clonotypes were reported to be detected serially in the blood of the same patients and of different patients, but not in the blood of healthy controls. Patients and controls had comparable numbers of sequenced blood memory CD4+ clonotypes, averaging about 39,000 and 30,000, respectively. Plots comparing CSF and blood CD4+ T cell clonotypes from the same patient highlighted HCRT-specific and TRIB2-specific autoreactive clonotypes.

This clone was seen a few times. Its antigen is currently not known. No base qualities exist here, and no much larger clone lies one base off it. For TCR Vbeta sequencing, memory CD4+ T cells were sorted ex vivo from the peripheral blood of both healthy controls and narcolepsy patients. This TCR was recovered from a human donor in good health. The chain links TRBV6-5 with TRBJ1-1; the D segment could be TRBD1, given 5 matching bases. Sample: memory (CD45RA-) CD4+ T cells from blood. The sample's cell subset or site label, in plain terms: memory T cells sorted ex vivo from peripheral blood. The nucleotide sequence reads as follows: TGTGCCAGCAGGAGGACCGGGGCAAACACTGAAGCTTTCTTT. Translated, this gives CASRRTGANTEAFF.